This T cell receptor (beta chain) was identified in a study of cytomegalovirus exposure and HLA in healthy donors. The PCR used 60 Vbeta and 13 Jbeta primers. Using immunoSEQ multiplex PCR, the repertoire was profiled, and TCRdb retains in-frame clones only, with some absent. The sample has 130,000 or so clones, 70% to 80% seen once; the top ten hold under 3.5%. V was pared by 5 bases and J by 0 bases, with 8 bases between. Germline V gene lookup returns CDR1 MDHEN and CDR2 SYDVKM. The CDR3 is made up of 14 amino acids. The sequence was obtained from a man aged 30 to 45 in good health and CMV-seronegative. Sequenced input: PBMCs. This chain uses TRBV28 with TRBJ1-5; D gene ambiguous. CDR3 protein: CASSLVSSNQPQHF. CDR3 in DNA: TGTGCCAGCAGTCTAGTGAGTAGCAATCAGCCCCAGCATTTT.